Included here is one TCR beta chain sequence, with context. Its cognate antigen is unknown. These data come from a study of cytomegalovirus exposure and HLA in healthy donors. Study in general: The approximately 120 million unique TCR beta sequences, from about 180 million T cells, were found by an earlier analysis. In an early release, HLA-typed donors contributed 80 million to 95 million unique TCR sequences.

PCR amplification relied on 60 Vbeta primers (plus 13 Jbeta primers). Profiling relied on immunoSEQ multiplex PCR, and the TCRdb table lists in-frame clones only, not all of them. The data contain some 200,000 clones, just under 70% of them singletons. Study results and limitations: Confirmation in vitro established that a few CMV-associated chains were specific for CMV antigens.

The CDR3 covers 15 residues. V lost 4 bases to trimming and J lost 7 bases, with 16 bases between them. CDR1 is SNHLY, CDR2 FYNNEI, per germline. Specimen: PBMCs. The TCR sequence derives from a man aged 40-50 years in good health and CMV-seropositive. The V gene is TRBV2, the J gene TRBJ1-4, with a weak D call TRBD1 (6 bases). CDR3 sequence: CASSGQLQGVEKLFF. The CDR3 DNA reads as TGTGCCAGCAGTGGACAATTACAGGGAGTTGAAAAACTGTTTTTT.